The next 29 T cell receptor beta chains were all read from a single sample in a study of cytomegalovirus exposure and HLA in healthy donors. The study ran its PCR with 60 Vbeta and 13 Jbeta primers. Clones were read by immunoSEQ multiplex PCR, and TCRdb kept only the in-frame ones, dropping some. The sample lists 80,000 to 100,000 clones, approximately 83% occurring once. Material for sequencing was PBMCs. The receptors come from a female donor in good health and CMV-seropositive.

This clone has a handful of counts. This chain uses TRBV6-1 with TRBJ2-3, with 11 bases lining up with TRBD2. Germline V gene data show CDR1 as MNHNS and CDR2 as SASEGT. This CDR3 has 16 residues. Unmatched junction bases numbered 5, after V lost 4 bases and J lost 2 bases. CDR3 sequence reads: CASSGLAGPYTDTQYF. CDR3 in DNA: TGTGCCAGCAGTGGACTAGCGGGACCTTACACAGATACGCAGTATTTT.

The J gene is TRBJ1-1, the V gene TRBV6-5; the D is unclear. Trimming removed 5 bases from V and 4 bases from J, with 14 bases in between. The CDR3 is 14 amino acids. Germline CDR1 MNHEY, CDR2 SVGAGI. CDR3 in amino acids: CASSPPRRFTEAFF. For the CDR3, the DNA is TGTGCCAGCAGTCCCCCTAGGAGGTTCACTGAAGCTTTCTTT.

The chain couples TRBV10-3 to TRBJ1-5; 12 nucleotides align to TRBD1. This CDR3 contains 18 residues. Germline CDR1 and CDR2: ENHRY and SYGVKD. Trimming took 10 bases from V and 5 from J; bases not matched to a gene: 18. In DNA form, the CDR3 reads TGTGCCACTACCCCCGGGACAGGGGGCGAGAAATATGATCAGCCCCAGCATTTT. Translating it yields CATTPGTGGEKYDQPQHF.

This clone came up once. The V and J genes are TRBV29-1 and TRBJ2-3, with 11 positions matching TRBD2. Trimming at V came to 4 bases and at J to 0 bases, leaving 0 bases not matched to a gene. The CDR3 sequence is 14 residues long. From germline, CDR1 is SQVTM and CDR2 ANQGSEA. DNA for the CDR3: TGCAGCGTTGTAGCGGGGGGGAGCACAGATACGCAGTATTTT. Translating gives CSVVAGGSTDTQYF.

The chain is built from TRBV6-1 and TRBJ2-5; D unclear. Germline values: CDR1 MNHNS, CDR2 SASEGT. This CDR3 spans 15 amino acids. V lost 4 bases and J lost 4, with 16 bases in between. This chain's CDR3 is CASSGLDILGETQYF. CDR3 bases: TGTGCCAGCAGTGGATTAGACATACTCGGAGAGACCCAGTACTTC.

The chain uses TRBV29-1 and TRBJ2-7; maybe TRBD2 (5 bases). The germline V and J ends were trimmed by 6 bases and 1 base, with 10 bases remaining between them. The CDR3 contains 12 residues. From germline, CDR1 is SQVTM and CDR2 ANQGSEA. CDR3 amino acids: CSVLGGSYEQYF. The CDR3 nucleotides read TGCAGCGTCCTTGGAGGATCCTACGAGCAGTACTTC.

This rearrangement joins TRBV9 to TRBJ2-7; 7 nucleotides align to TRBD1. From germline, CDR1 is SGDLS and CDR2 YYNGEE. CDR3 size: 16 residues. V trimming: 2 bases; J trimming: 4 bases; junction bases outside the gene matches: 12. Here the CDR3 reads CASSVETGREKYEQYF. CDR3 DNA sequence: TGTGCCAGCAGCGTCGAGACAGGGCGAGAAAAGTACGAGCAGTACTTC.

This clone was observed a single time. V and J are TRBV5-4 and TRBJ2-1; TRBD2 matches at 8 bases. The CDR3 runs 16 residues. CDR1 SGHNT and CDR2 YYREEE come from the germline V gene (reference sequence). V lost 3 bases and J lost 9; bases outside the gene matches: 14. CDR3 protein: CASSYTGLVKGIEQFF. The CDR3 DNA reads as TGTGCCAGCAGCTATACGGGACTAGTGAAGGGGATTGAGCAGTTCTTC. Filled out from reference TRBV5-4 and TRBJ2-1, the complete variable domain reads ETGVTQSPTHLIKTRGQQVTLRCSSQSGHNTVSWYQQALGQGPQFIFQYYREEENGRGNFPPRFSGLQFPNYSSELNVNALELDDSALYLCASSYTGLVKGIEQFFGPGTRLTVL.

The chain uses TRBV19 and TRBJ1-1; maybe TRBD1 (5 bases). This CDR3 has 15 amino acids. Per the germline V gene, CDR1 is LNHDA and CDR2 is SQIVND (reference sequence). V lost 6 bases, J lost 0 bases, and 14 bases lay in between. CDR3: CASSAGGYVNTEAFF. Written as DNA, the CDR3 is TGTGCCAGTAGCGCGGGGGGGTACGTGAACACTGAAGCTTTCTTT.

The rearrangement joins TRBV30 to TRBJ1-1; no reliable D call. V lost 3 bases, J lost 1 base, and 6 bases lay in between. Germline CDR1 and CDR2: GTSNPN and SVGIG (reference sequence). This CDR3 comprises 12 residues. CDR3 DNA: TGTGCCTGGAGCGTTTGGAACACTGAAGCTTTCTTT. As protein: CAWSVWNTEAFF.

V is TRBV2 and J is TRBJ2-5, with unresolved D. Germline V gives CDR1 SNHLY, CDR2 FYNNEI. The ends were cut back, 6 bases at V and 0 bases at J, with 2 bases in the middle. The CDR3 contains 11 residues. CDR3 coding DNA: TGTGCCAGCAGCTACCAAGAGACCCAGTACTTC. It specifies CASSYQETQYF.

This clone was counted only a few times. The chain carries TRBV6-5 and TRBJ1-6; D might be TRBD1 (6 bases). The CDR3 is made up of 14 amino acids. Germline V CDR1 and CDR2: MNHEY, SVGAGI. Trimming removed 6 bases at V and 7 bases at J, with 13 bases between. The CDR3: CASSWDTPNSPLHF. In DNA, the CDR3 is TGTGCCAGCAGCTGGGACACCCCCAATTCACCCCTCCACTTT.

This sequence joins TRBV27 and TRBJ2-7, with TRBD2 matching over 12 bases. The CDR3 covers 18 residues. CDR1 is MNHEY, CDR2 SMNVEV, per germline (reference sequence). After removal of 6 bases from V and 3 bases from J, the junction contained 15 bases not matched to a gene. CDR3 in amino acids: CASSPVLGTSGSFYEQYF. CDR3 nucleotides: TGTGCCAGCAGCCCAGTTCTCGGGACTAGCGGGTCGTTCTACGAGCAGTACTTC.

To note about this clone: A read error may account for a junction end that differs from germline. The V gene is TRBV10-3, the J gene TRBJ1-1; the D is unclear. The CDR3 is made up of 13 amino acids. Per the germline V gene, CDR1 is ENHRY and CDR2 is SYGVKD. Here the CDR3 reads CATSDLMNTEAFF. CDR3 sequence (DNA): TGTGCCACCAGTGATCTTATGAACACTGAAGCTTTCTTT.

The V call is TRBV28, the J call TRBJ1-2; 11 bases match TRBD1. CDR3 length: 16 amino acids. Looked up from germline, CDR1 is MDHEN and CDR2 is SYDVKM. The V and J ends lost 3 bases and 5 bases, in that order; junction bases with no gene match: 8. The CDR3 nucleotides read TGTGCCAGCAGTTTTCTCTGGACAGGGGGCCAGTATGGCTACACCTTC. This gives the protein CASSFLWTGGQYGYTF.

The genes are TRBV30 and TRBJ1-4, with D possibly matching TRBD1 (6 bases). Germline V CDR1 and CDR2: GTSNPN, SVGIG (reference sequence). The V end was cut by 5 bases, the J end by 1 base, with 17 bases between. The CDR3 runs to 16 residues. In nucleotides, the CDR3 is TGTGCCTGGTCCTGGGGGGGGGCGTTAACTAATGAAAAACTGTTTTTT. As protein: CAWSWGGALTNEKLFF.

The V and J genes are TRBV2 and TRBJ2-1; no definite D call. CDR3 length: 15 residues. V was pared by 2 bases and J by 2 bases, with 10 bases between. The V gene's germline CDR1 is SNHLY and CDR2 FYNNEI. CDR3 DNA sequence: TGTGCCAGCAGTGAAATTAGCCGGACCTACAATGAGCAGTTCTTC. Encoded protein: CASSEISRTYNEQFF.

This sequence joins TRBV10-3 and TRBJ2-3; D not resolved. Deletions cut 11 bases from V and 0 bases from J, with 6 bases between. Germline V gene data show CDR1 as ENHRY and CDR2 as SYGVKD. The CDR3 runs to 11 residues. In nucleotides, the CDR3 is TGTGCCGCCACTAGCACAGATACGCAGTATTTT. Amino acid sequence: CAATSTDTQYF.

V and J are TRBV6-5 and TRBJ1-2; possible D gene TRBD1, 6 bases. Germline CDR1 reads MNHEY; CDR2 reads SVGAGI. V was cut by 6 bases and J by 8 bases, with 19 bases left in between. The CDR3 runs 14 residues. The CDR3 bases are TGTGCCAGCAGAGACGGGGGGCAGGACCGAGGCTACACCTTC. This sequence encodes CASRDGGQDRGYTF.

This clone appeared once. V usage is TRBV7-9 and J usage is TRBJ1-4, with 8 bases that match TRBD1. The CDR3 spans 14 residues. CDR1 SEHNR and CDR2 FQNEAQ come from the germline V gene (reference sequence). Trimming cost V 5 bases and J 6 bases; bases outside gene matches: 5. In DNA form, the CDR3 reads TGTGCCAGCAGCACCGGGACAGGATATGAAAAACTGTTTTTT. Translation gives CASSTGTGYEKLFF.

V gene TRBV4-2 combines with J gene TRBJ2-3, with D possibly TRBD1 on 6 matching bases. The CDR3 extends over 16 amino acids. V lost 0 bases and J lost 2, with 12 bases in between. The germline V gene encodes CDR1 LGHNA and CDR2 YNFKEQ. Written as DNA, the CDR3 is TGTGCCAGCAGCCAAGATAGGGACACCCTCACAGATACGCAGTATTTT. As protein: CASSQDRDTLTDTQYF.

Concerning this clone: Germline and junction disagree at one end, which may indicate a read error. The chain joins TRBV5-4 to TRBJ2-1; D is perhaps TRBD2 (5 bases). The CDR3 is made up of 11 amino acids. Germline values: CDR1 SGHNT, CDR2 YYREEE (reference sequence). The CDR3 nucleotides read TGTGCCAGCAGCACCCCACGAGCGGAGCTCTTC. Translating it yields CASSTPRAELF.

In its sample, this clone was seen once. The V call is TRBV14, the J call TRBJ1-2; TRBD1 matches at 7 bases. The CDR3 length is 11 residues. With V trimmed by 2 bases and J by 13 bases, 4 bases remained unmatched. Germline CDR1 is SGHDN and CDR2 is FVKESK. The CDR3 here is CASSQLRTGTF. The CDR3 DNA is TGTGCCAGCAGCCAACTACGGACAGGCACCTTC.

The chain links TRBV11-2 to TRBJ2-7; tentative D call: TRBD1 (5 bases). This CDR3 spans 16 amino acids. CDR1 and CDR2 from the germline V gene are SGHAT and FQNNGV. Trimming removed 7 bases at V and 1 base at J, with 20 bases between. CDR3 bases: TGTGCCAGCACCTCCCTATGGGGCCCCCCATCCTACGAGCAGTACTTC. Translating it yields CASTSLWGPPSYEQYF.

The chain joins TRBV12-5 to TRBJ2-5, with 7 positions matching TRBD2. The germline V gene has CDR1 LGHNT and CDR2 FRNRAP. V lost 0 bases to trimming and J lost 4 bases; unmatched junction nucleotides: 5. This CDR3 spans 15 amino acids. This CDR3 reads CASGLVRAGVETQYF. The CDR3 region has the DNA TGTGCTAGTGGTTTGGTACGGGCGGGGGTAGAGACCCAGTACTTC.

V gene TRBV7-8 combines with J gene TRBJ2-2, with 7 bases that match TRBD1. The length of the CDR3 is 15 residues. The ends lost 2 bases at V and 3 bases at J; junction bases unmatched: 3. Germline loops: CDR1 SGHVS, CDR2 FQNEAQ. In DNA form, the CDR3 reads TGTGCCAGCAGCTTAAGGGGGCGGGACACCGGGGAGCTGTTTTTT. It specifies CASSLRGRDTGELFF.

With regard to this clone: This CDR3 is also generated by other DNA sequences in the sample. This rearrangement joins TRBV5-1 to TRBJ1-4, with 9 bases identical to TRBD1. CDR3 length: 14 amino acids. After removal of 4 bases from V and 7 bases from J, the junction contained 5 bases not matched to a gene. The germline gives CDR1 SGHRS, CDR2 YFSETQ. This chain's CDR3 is CASSLGQGREKLFF. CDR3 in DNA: TGCGCCAGCAGCCTGGGACAGGGCCGTGAAAAACTGTTTTTT.

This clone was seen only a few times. The CDR3 is CASSVNGDTGELFF. CDR3 bases: TGTGCCAGCAGCGTAAATGGAGACACCGGGGAGCTGTTTTTT. The chain has TRBV9 and TRBJ2-2, with D unresolved. Per germline, CDR1 SGDLS and CDR2 YYNGEE. Trimming pared 1 base from V and 3 bases from J, leaving 7 bases between. The CDR3 is 14 residues long.

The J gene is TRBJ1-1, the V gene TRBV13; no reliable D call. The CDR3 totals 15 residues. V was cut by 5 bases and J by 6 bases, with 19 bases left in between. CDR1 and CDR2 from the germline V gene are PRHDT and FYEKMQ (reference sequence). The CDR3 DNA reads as TGTGCCAGCAGCCCGGGAAGGGTCTTTTCGTCTGAAGCTTTCTTT. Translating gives CASSPGRVFSSEAFF.